These 20 T cell receptor beta chains were sequenced from one sample in a study of blood T cell repertoires in COVID-19. Libraries were prepared by immunoSEQ multiplex PCR; TCRdb keeps only in-frame clonotypes and omits some of them. The table records around 25,000 clones, roughly nine tenths of them present only once. Sequencing was done on a sample of peripheral blood. The receptors shown here come from a man aged 70-80 years with acute or convalescent COVID-19.

The chain combines TRBV10-3 with TRBJ2-5; D is unresolved. V lost 2 bases and J 2 bases, leaving 12 bases between the germline ends. CDR1 and CDR2 from the germline V gene are ENHRY and SYGVKD. This CDR3 is 15 amino acids long. The DNA for the CDR3 is TGTGCCATCAGTGAGAACGGCGAGGCGCAAGAGACCCAGTACTTC. This translates into CAISENGEAQETQYF.

J is TRBJ2-1 and V is TRBV30; 12 bases agree with TRBD2. Germline values: CDR1 GTSNPN, CDR2 SVGIG (reference sequence). Trimming cost V 3 bases and J 0 bases; bases outside gene matches: 6. The CDR3 consists of 17 residues. CDR3 coding DNA: TGTGCCTGGAGGGAGACTAGCGGGGGAATCTCCTACAATGAGCAGTTCTTC. It is translated as CAWRETSGGISYNEQFF.

The chain uses TRBV24-1 and TRBJ1-5; no reliable D call. CDR1 is KGHDR, CDR2 SFDVKD, per germline. This CDR3 region has 16 residues. Trimming cost V 10 bases and J 0 bases, with 18 bases left between them. For the CDR3, the DNA is TGTGCCACGTCTCCAGCCGACTCTAATAGCAATCAGCCCCAGCATTTT. Its translation is CATSPADSNSNQPQHF.

The chain couples TRBV25-1 to TRBJ1-4; no clear D. V lost 6 bases and J 7 bases, leaving 15 bases between the germline ends. The CDR3 has 14 amino acids. Germline V gene lookup returns CDR1 MGHDK and CDR2 SYGVNS. CDR3 nucleotide sequence: TGTGCCAGCAGCTGGGCAGGAAGAAGTGAAAAACTGTTTTTT. It translates to CASSWAGRSEKLFF.

The chain joins TRBV20-1 to TRBJ2-3, with TRBD2 identical over 9 bases. Germline assignment: CDR1 DFQATT and CDR2 SNEGSKA (reference sequence). The J segment lost 6 bases and the V segment lost 3 bases, leaving 10 bases of the junction unmatched. There are 15 residues in the CDR3. As DNA, the CDR3 is TGCAGTGCTAGTAGCGGGAGCGGGGGTCGGGATACGCAGTATTTT. Translating it yields CSASSGSGGRDTQYF.

The chain combines TRBV7-9 with TRBJ2-1; a possible D gene is TRBD2 (6 bases). Germline V gene sequence: CDR1 SEHNR, CDR2 FQNEAQ (reference sequence). Trimming took 4 bases from V and 8 from J, leaving 24 bases between them. The length of the CDR3 is 17 residues. The CDR3 spells CASSSKVAGLNYDEQFF. The CDR3 region has the DNA TGTGCCAGCAGCTCCAAAGTGGCGGGGCTAAACTATGATGAGCAGTTCTTC.

The V gene is TRBV19, the J gene TRBJ2-1, with a weak D call TRBD2 (6 bases). Germline V gene data show CDR1 as LNHDA and CDR2 as SQIVND (reference sequence). Trimming pared 5 bases from V and 7 bases from J, leaving 18 bases between. The CDR3 sequence is 15 residues long. CDR3 in amino acids: CASSLGFGRGNEQFF. CDR3 nucleotide sequence: TGTGCCAGTAGTTTAGGCTTCGGGAGAGGTAATGAGCAGTTCTTC.

The chain carries TRBV5-1 and TRBJ2-7; D ambiguous. Trimming removed 2 bases at V and 7 bases at J, with 13 bases between. The CDR3 covers 13 residues. Germline V gene lookup returns CDR1 SGHRS and CDR2 YFSETQ. CDR3: CASSFTVSGEQYF. The CDR3 DNA reads TGCGCCAGCAGCTTTACAGTTTCTGGGGAGCAGTACTTC.

The chain joins TRBV19 to TRBJ1-5, with 8 nucleotides matching TRBD1. The J segment lost 6 bases and the V segment lost 1 base, leaving 5 bases of the junction unmatched. Germline CDR1 is LNHDA and CDR2 is SQIVND (reference sequence). The CDR3 is 15 residues long. DNA of the CDR3: TGTGCCAGTAGTATAGGAACAGGGGGTGGTCAGCCCCAGCATTTT. This translates into CASSIGTGGGQPQHF.

The genes are TRBV15 and TRBJ1-6; 7 nucleotides align to TRBD1. Per germline, CDR1 LNHNV and CDR2 YYDKDF (reference sequence). The CDR3 has 17 amino acids. The J segment lost 5 bases and the V segment lost 0 bases, leaving 7 bases of the junction unmatched. CDR3 DNA sequence: TGTGCCACCAGCAGAGAAGAGGGGGCGCGCAATAATTCACCCCTCCACTTT. Residues: CATSREEGARNNSPLHF.

This clone was seen a single time. The genes are TRBV3-1 (or the pseudogene TRBV3-2) and TRBJ2-2, with TRBD1 as a possible D gene (5 bases). The germline V gene encodes CDR1 LGHDT and CDR2 YNNKEL (reference sequence). V was clipped by 4 bases and J by 2 bases, with 8 bases between them. There are 14 residues in the CDR3. The CDR3 region has the DNA TGTGCCAGCAGCCGTCAGGGAAACACCGGGGAGCTGTTTTTT. Translation: CASSRQGNTGELFF.

J is TRBJ2-1 and V is TRBV5-1; TRBD2 matches 15 bases. CDR3 length equals 15 residues. Germline V gene sequence: CDR1 SGHRS, CDR2 YFSETQ. The V segment lost 4 bases and the J segment 12 bases; nucleotides outside the gene matches: 8. CDR3 sequence reads: CASSPGLAGGPGQFF. The CDR3 DNA follows: TGCGCCAGCAGCCCCGGACTAGCGGGAGGGCCGGGGCAGTTCTTC.

This chain connects TRBV18 to TRBJ2-7; D possibly corresponds to TRBD2 (5 bases). The length of the CDR3 is 16 residues. Trimming left V 6 bases short and J 4 bases short, with 22 bases between. CDR1 is KGHSH and CDR2 is LQKENI in the germline V gene. The CDR3 loop is CASSLVPGFGVYEQYF. CDR3 in DNA: TGTGCCAGCTCCCTTGTCCCCGGCTTCGGGGTATACGAGCAGTACTTC.

The chain has TRBV18 and TRBJ2-1; 8 bases fit TRBD1. Trimming removed 3 bases from V and 9 bases from J; junction bases left unmatched: 4. In germline, CDR1 is KGHSH, CDR2 LQKENI. The CDR3 spans 13 residues. The CDR3 region is CASSPGQGFEQFF. CDR3 coding DNA: TGTGCCAGCTCACCTGGACAGGGCTTTGAGCAGTTCTTC.

This chain connects TRBV28 to TRBJ1-5, with 9 bases fitting TRBD1. The junction had 3 bases not matched to a gene; V was cut back by 5 bases and J by 4 bases. The CDR3 runs to 14 residues. CDR1 and CDR2 from the germline V gene are MDHEN and SYDVKM. The CDR3 loop is CASSKQGANQPQHF. DNA of the CDR3: TGTGCCAGCAGTAAACAGGGGGCGAATCAGCCCCAGCATTTT.

This clone has more than one count but fewer than ten. V and J are TRBV18 and TRBJ2-1, with 10 bases identical to TRBD2. Per germline, CDR1 KGHSH and CDR2 LQKENI. The CDR3 spans 15 residues. The V gene end was trimmed by 3 bases and the J gene end by 8 bases; junction bases not matched to a gene: 7. CDR3 region: CASSPVAGGIYEQFF. Written as DNA, the CDR3 is TGTGCCAGCTCACCTGTAGCGGGGGGAATTTATGAGCAGTTCTTC.

CDR3: CASQPTGYYEQYF. The CDR3 nucleotides read TGTGCCAGCCAACCGACAGGGTACTACGAGCAGTACTTC. V usage is TRBV12-3 or TRBV12-4 and J usage is TRBJ2-7; TRBD1 matches at 7 bases. V lost 8 bases, J lost 3 bases, and 7 bases stayed unmatched. The length of the CDR3 is 13 residues.

This chain uses TRBV27 with TRBJ1-1; TRBD1 matches at 7 bases. The CDR3 length is 16 residues. Germline CDR1 MNHEY, CDR2 SMNVEV (reference sequence). Trimming at V came to 5 bases and at J to 2 bases, leaving 11 bases not matched to a gene. The CDR3 sequence: CASSPFLQGYNTEAFF. As DNA, the CDR3 is TGTGCCAGCAGTCCGTTCTTACAGGGGTATAACACTGAAGCTTTCTTT.

This chain joins TRBV3-1 (or the pseudogene TRBV3-2) and TRBJ1-3; the match to TRBD1 covers 11 bases. V was clipped by 3 bases and J by 4 bases; unmatched bases: 5. The CDR3 spans 16 residues. Germline V lookup: CDR1 LGHDT, CDR2 YNNKEL (reference sequence). As DNA, the CDR3 is TGTGCCAGCAGCCACTTGGACAGGGGGCTAGGAAACACCATATATTTT. It yields the protein CASSHLDRGLGNTIYF.

The rearrangement links TRBV27 to TRBJ2-3, with 8 bases lining up with TRBD2. This CDR3 spans 15 amino acids. V dropped 4 bases and J dropped 6; count of bases not matched to a gene: 9. CDR1 is MNHEY, CDR2 SMNVEV, per germline (reference sequence). In nucleotides, the CDR3 is TGTGCCAGCAGTTCGCCGGGAGGGCCCTCCGATACGCAGTATTTT. Amino acids: CASSSPGGPSDTQYF.